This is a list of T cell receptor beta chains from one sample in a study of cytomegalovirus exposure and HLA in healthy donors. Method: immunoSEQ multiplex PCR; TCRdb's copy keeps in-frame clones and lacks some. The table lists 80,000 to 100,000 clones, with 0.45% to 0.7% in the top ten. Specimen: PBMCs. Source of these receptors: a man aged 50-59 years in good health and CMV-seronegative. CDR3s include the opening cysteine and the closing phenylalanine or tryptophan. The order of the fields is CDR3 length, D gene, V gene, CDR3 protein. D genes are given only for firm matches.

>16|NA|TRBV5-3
CARSSKLWGRDSPLHF
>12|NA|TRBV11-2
CASSYSGYGYTF
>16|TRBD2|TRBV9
CASSDTSGGGTDTQYF
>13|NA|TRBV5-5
CASSLAAETYTFF
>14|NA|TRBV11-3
CASSFSGRSYEQYF
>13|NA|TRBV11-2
CASSHGINSPLHF
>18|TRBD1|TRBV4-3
CASSPGQGWRKTNEKLFF
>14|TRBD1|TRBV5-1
CASSYGQGTDTQYF
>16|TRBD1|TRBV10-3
CASRSGTGGLQETQYF
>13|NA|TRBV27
CASSLLGSNEQFF
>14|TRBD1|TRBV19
CASSRQGSSYEQYF
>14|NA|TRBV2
CASSQFRENEKLFF
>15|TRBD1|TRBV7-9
CASSARQGGTDTQYF
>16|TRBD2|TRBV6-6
CASSPHSGASTDTQYF
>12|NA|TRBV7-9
CASSSGAYEQYF
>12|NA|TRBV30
CAWTSQGETQYF
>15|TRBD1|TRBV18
CASSPPGQGAYEQYF
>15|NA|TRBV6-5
CASSLDRPTDYGYTF
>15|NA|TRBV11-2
CASSQTTKQTDTQYF
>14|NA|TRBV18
CASSPQQGQDTIYF
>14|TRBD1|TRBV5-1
CASSSGQASRVLTF
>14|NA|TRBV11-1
CASSFGGVGEKLFF
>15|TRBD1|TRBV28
CASSPGQAPRFTIYF
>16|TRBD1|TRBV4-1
CASSGRTGGSINEQYF
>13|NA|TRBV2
CASRGQWNTEAFF
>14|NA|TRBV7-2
CASVTTEPSYEQYF
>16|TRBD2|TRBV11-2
CASSLDRIAGDNEQFF
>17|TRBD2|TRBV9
CASSTGTSGGGSYEQYF
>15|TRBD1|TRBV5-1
CASRTGQGVGSPLHF
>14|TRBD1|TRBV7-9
CASSPSRGLDTQYF
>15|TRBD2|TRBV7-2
CASSHSGGTYNEQFF
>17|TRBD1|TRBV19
CASSIDETGLFGYGYTF
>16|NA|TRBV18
CASSPPIRGERYEQYF
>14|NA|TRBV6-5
CASSYGQLNTEAFF
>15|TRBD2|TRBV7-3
CASSSGLAGADTQYF
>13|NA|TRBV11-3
CASSLDRRGTQFF
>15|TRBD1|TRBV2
CASRGQGAGANVLTF
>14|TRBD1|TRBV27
CASSTRTGRETQYF
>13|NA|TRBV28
CGSSGGANYGYTF
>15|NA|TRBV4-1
CASSIYPEGNTEAFF
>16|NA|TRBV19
CASSIVTGATNEKLFF
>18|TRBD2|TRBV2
CASSVGLAGGPGTGELFF
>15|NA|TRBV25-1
CASSEYPGVAGELFF
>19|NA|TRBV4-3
CASSPGPVTGNNSNQPQHF
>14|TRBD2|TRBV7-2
CASSKSTSGGTQYF